This TCR beta chain was found in a study of cytomegalovirus exposure and HLA in healthy donors. Whole-study findings and limits: Evidence from a later analysis indicated that most CMV-associated TCR beta chains looked HLA-restricted. In a later analysis, TCR beta V- and J-gene trimming showed a link to a missense DCLRE1C variant. Later analysis showed TCR association rates varying by HLA locus, highest for DRB1 and lowest for HLA-C. In an earlier analysis, productive rearrangement rates for most beta V segments clustered near 87% or 30%.

The PCR ran on 60 Vbeta and 13 Jbeta primers. Produced via immunoSEQ multiplex PCR; TCRdb's table is partial and in-frame only. There are approximately 100,000 clones in the sample; about 71% occur only once, and roughly 3% lies in the top ten. The J segment lost 7 bases and the V segment lost 4 bases, leaving 14 bases of the junction unmatched. Germline lookup yields CDR1 MNHEY and CDR2 SMNVEV (reference sequence). The CDR3 extends over 19 amino acids. Comment on this clone: The target antigen is unknown.

The genes are TRBV27 and TRBJ2-2; 14 bases are shared with TRBD2. The TCR sequence derives from a woman aged 45-60 years in good health and CMV-seronegative. The material sequenced was PBMCs. CDR3 sequence reads: CASSSLPPGTSGSGGELFF. CDR3 coding DNA: TGTGCCAGCAGTTCGCTACCCCCCGGGACTAGCGGGAGCGGCGGGGAGCTGTTTTTT.